One T cell receptor (beta chain) is described in this entry. Antigen unknown. The data are from a study of beta chain features in type 1 diabetes. Points from the study as a whole: Significant though moderate, a shortening of TCRB CDR3s appeared in all four CD4+ subsets of Type 1 diabetes patients.

Expressed TCRB transcripts were sequenced after all isolated RNA was converted to cDNA. Generated by immunoSEQ multiplex PCR, the TCRdb table keeps only in-frame clones and is missing some. Of about 660,000 clones listed, over 11% were seen once; the top ten hold around 0.04%. The CDR3 covers 16 residues. The germline gives CDR1 GTSNPN, CDR2 SVGIG (reference sequence). The V and J ends lost 2 bases and 6 bases respectively, with 21 bases between them. The V gene is TRBV30, the J gene TRBJ2-3, with no clear D. The TCR was taken from a man in his late teens or twenties with type 1 diabetes. The sequenced sample consisted of naive CD4+ T cells from blood. In DNA, the CDR3 is TGTGCCTGGAGTAGGATAGCAAGGCATTCAAAGGATACGCAGTATTTT. Translating it yields CAWSRIARHSKDTQYF.